Detailed here is one T cell receptor beta chain. The sample is drawn from a study of blood T cell repertoires in COVID-19. Study information: There were acute and convalescent COVID-19 samples, and they came from the United States, Italy and Spain. T cells, B-cell-depleted T cells, or PBMCs supplied cDNA or gDNA.

Authors' methods: Cell counts per sample came from amplifying reference gene primers. Clones were read by immunoSEQ multiplex PCR, and TCRdb kept only the in-frame ones, dropping some. V and J calls plus clone size are reproduced from that table; the DNA served to infer D and trimming. This sample yields about 70,000 clones, of which approximately 89% are seen a single time; roughly 14% belongs to the top ten. The sequence derives from a woman aged 55-69 years with acute or convalescent COVID-19. Sequencing was performed on peripheral blood.

The CDR3 protein is CASSYEDGYTF. Here the CDR3 DNA reads TGTGCCAGCAGTTACGAGGATGGCTACACCTTC. J is TRBJ1-2 and V is TRBV6-5; D is undetermined. Germline lookup yields CDR1 MNHEY and CDR2 SVGAGI. The CDR3 has 11 residues. V was pared by 2 bases and J by 6 bases, with 4 bases between.